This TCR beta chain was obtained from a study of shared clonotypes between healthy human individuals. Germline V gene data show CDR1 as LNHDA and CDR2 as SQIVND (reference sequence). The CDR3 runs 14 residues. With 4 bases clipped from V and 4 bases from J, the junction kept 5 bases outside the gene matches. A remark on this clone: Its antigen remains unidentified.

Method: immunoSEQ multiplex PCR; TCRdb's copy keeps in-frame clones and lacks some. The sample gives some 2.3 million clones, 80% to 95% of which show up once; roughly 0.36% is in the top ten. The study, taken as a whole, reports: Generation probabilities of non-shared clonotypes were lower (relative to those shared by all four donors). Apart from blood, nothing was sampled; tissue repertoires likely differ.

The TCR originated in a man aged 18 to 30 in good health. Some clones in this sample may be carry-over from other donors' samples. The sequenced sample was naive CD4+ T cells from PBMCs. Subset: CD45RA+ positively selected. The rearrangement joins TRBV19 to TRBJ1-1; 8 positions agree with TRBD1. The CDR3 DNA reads TGTGCCAGTAGTACAAGGACAGGGACCACTGAAGCTTTCTTT. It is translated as CASSTRTGTTEAFF.